These 16 T cell receptor beta chains were sequenced from one sample in a study of T cells in Graves' hyperthyroidism and ophthalmopathy (dated by TCRdb to between 2018 and 2021). The protocol used for the library was multiplex PCR. The listed sequencing device is Illumina HiSeq 2000. The TCR beta CDR3 regions were amplified from the RNA transcripts. The TCR CDR3 was subjected to a first round of RT-PCR using the HTBI primer set and the Qiagen OneStep RT-PCR kit. Clones were called with MiXCR by TCRdb after fastp trimmed the public reads at Q25, and only in-frame beta chains were retained. For every CDR3 protein sequence, its rows merge into one entry that carries the most common genes and DNA. Across this sample there are around 400,000 distinct CDR3 sequences, with 25% seen only once. The ten largest clones take up about 73% of the sample. Specimen: blood. The receptors derive from a man in his fifties with Graves' hyperthyroidism.

Many counts were recorded for this clonotype. The J gene is TRBJ1-1, the V gene TRBV3-1; D perhaps matches TRBD1 (5 bases). The V end lost 0 bases, the J end lost 1 base, and 12 bases lay between the germline ends. The germline V gene encodes CDR1 LGHDT and CDR2 YNNKEL (reference sequence). The CDR3 has 16 residues. CDR3 DNA sequence: TGTGCCAGCAGCCAAGAAGAGGGGAGGGAGAACACTGAAGCTTTCTTT. Encoded protein: CASSQEEGRENTEAFF.

This clonotype was seen a handful of times. The chain recombines TRBV7-2 with TRBJ2-7; D is possibly TRBD1 or TRBD2 (6 bases each). Trimming removed 5 bases at V and 4 bases at J, with 15 bases between. The germline CDR1 and CDR2 sequences are SGHTA and FQGNSA. CDR3 size: 14 residues. The CDR3 protein is CASSRGGSGYEQYF. The CDR3 nucleotides read TGTGCCAGCAGCCGAGGGGGGAGTGGGTACGAGCAGTACTTC.

On this clonotype itself: The junction and the germline gene differ at one end; a read error may be behind it. The chain has TRBV19 and TRBJ2-5, with a weak D call TRBD2 (6 bases). The CDR3 runs to 15 residues. In germline, CDR1 is LNHDA, CDR2 SQIVND (reference sequence). DNA of the CDR3: TGCGCCAGCACAACTAGCCGGCGAAGTTTAGAGACCCAGTACTTC. Encoded protein: CASTTSRRSLETQYF.

This chain links TRBV5-1 with TRBJ2-5; D could derive from TRBD1 or TRBD2 (5 bases each). CDR3 size: 12 residues. Germline CDR1 is SGHRS and CDR2 is YFSETQ. The germline V and J ends were trimmed by 6 bases and 5 bases, with 11 bases remaining between them. CDR3 sequence (DNA): TGCGCCAGCACCCAGAGGGGTGAGACCCAGTACTTC. Encoded protein: CASTQRGETQYF.

J is TRBJ2-5 and V is TRBV28, with TRBD1 identical over 8 bases. Per the germline V gene, CDR1 is MDHEN and CDR2 is SYDVKM. This CDR3 is 13 amino acids long. The V gene end was trimmed by 5 bases and the J gene end by 7 bases; junction bases not matched to a gene: 6. The CDR3 is CASSPQGAGTQYF. As DNA, the CDR3 is TGTGCCAGCAGTCCCCAGGGGGCTGGGACCCAGTACTTC.

The chain carries TRBV9 and TRBJ2-7; 8 bases are shared with TRBD2. Per the germline V gene, CDR1 is SGDLS and CDR2 is YYNGEE. The CDR3 runs to 15 residues. J gave up 0 bases and V 0 bases, and 2 bases lay outside the gene matches. CDR3 bases: TGTGCCAGCAGCGTAGGTAGCGGGATCTCCTACGAGCAGTACTTC. This codes for CASSVGSGISYEQYF.

This clonotype occurred a few times. This chain connects TRBV24-1 to TRBJ2-7, with TRBD2 matching 10 bases. V shed 4 bases and J 5 bases; nucleotides not matched to a gene: 13. This CDR3 contains 17 residues. In germline, CDR1 is KGHDR, CDR2 SFDVKD. The chain's CDR3 is CATSDRRAGLAIHEQYF. CDR3 DNA sequence: TGTGCCACCAGTGACCGTCGTGCGGGACTAGCGATCCACGAGCAGTACTTC.

V usage is TRBV10-1 and J usage is TRBJ2-2; 9 nucleotides line up with TRBD1. The V and J ends lost 2 bases and 7 bases, in that order; junction bases with no gene match: 11. Germline V lookup: CDR1 WNHNN, CDR2 SYGVQD (reference sequence). The CDR3 is made up of 17 amino acids. The CDR3 DNA follows: TGCGCCAGCAGTGAGGCCCCGGGACAGGGACCGGACGGGGAGCTGTTTTTT. This gives the protein CASSEAPGQGPDGELFF.

Many counts were recorded for this clonotype. The chain joins TRBV6-2 or TRBV6-3 to TRBJ2-1; 8 nucleotides match TRBD2. The ends lost 7 bases at V and 3 bases at J; junction bases unmatched: 11. In germline, CDR1 is MNHEY, CDR2 SVGEGT. The CDR3 is made up of 16 amino acids. The CDR3 sequence is CASIPRGGRGYNEQFF. CDR3 nucleotide sequence: TGTGCCAGCATCCCTCGGGGGGGCAGGGGCTACAATGAGCAGTTCTTC.

The table lists this clonotype with many counts. The chain is built from TRBV11-2 and TRBJ2-3; D is undetermined. This CDR3 contains 12 residues. V dropped 5 bases and J dropped 4 bases, with 7 bases sitting between them. Per the germline V gene, CDR1 is SGHAT and CDR2 is FQNNGV. DNA for the CDR3: TGTGCCAGCAGCCTAGTAGCAGATACGCAGTATTTT. Translating gives CASSLVADTQYF.

The chain links TRBV7-3 to TRBJ1-1; a weak D match, TRBD1 (5 bases). CDR1 is SGHTA and CDR2 is FQGTGA in the germline V gene. The CDR3 is 14 residues long. V lost 2 bases, J lost 1 base, and 8 bases lay in between. This CDR3 reads CASSLGQWNTEAFF. The CDR3 nucleotides read TGTGCCAGCAGCTTAGGACAATGGAACACTGAAGCTTTCTTT.

The genes are TRBV18 and TRBJ1-1; the D gene is possibly TRBD1 (5 bases). CDR1 and CDR2 from the germline V gene are KGHSH and LQKENI. The CDR3 loop spans 17 amino acids. V lost 1 base and J 3 bases, leaving 18 bases between the germline ends. CDR3: CASSPRFREVLYTEAFF. The CDR3 nucleotides read TGTGCCAGCTCACCACGGTTCAGGGAAGTTTTGTACACTGAAGCTTTCTTT.

This clonotype was seen a handful of times. The CDR3 nucleotides read TGTGCCAGCAGTTTGGTGGACGGGGAGCTGTTTTTT. Protein product: CASSLVDGELFF. The rearrangement joins TRBV28 to TRBJ2-2, with no clear D. The CDR3 runs to 12 residues. CDR1 is MDHEN, CDR2 SYDVKM, per germline. Trimming pared 3 bases from V and 7 bases from J, leaving 6 bases between.

The gene calls are TRBV6-1 and TRBJ2-2; 9 nucleotides line up with TRBD2. This CDR3 has 18 amino acids. Germline V CDR1 and CDR2: MNHNS, SASEGT. Germline trimming cut 4 bases from V and 0 bases from J; bases unmatched to any gene: 9. As DNA, the CDR3 is TGTGCCAGCAGTGTGAGACTAGCGGTGCCGACGAACACCGGGGAGCTGTTTTTT. It is translated as CASSVRLAVPTNTGELFF.

J is TRBJ2-5 and V is TRBV5-1; D tentatively fits TRBD1 or TRBD2 (7 bases each). Germline V gene sequence: CDR1 SGHRS, CDR2 YFSETQ. The CDR3 extends over 15 amino acids. The V end lost 0 bases, the J end lost 5 bases, and 14 bases lay between the germline ends. CDR3 loop: CASSLGAGGGETQYF. The CDR3 coding sequence is TGCGCCAGCAGCTTGGGGGCAGGGGGAGGGGAGACCCAGTACTTC.

The CDR3 DNA reads TGTGCCAGCAGACAGTCCGGGACAGCAAGCACAGATACGCAGTATTTT. Translating it yields CASRQSGTASTDTQYF. J is TRBJ2-3 and V is TRBV6-2 or TRBV6-3; 7 positions agree with TRBD1. CDR3 size: 16 residues. Trimming cost V 6 bases and J 0 bases; bases outside gene matches: 9. CDR1 is MNHEY and CDR2 is SVGEGT in the germline V gene.